These 18 T cell receptor beta chains were all obtained from the same sample, sequenced in a study of T-cell memory formation after mild COVID-19. Via MiXCR, TCRdb re-called the 5' RACE reads, giving one row per CDR3 protein. This table has about 430,000 distinct CDR3 sequences, approximately 24% appearing once. The sequenced material came from PBMCs or a T cell subset sorted from them (not recorded which). These receptors originate from an adult woman who had mild COVID-19 (a few samples of this study predate the infection). Cell type and time point are not known.

J is TRBJ1-5 and V is TRBV24-1; D is unresolved. Germline V gene data show CDR1 as KGHDR and CDR2 as SFDVKD. Trimming shortened V by 1 base and J by 6 bases, and 3 bases separated the two germline ends. The CDR3 spans 12 residues. DNA of the CDR3: TGTGCCACCAGTGATTTAGCTCAGCCCCAGCATTTT. It codes for CATSDLAQPQHF.

The genes are TRBV9 and TRBJ2-5, with 10 bases lining up with TRBD1. Germline CDR1 reads SGDLS; CDR2 reads YYNGEE. The CDR3 runs to 15 residues. Unmatched junction bases numbered 4, after V lost 5 bases and J lost 0 bases. The CDR3 spells CASSRTGGYQETQYF. The CDR3 DNA reads as TGTGCCAGCAGTCGGACAGGGGGTTACCAAGAGACCCAGTACTTC.

This clonotype was seen more than once but under ten times. The chain uses TRBV5-1 and TRBJ1-4, with TRBD1 matching over 7 bases. The CDR3 consists of 15 residues. Trimming at V came to 4 bases and at J to 2 bases, leaving 5 bases not matched to a gene. Germline loops: CDR1 SGHRS, CDR2 YFSETQ. The CDR3 bases are TGCGCCAGCAGCCCTGACAGGGCCACTAATGAAAAACTGTTTTTT. This encodes CASSPDRATNEKLFF.

The CDR3 spells CASSQGGGLRNEQFF. In nucleotides, the CDR3 is TGTGCCAGCAGCCAAGGGGGCGGGCTTCGCAATGAGCAGTTCTTC. This chain connects TRBV4-2 to TRBJ2-1, with D tentatively TRBD1 or TRBD2 (5 bases each). The germline V gene has CDR1 LGHNA and CDR2 YNFKEQ. Trimming pared 1 base from V and 6 bases from J, leaving 13 bases between. CDR3 length: 15 residues.

J is TRBJ1-1 and V is TRBV7-9, with 9 bases lining up with TRBD1. The CDR3 contains 15 residues. Per the germline V gene, CDR1 is SEHNR and CDR2 is FQNEAQ (reference sequence). After removal of 4 bases from V and 5 bases from J, the junction contained 8 bases not matched to a gene. CDR3 nucleotide sequence: TGTGCCAGCAGCTCCCCGTGGGACAGGGATACTGAAGCTTTCTTT. The encoded protein is CASSSPWDRDTEAFF. The full variable domain, its missing parts supplied by reference TRBV7-9 and TRBJ1-1, is DTGVSQNPRHKITKRGQNVTFRCDPISEHNRLYWYRQTLGQGPEFLTYFQNEAQLEKSRLLSDRFSAERPKGSFSTLEIQRTEQGDSAMYLCASSSPWDRDTEAFFGQGTRLTVV.

This clonotype came up a few times. This chain links TRBV4-1 with TRBJ2-1, with 12 bases matching TRBD2. CDR3 length: 18 amino acids. V dropped 0 bases and J dropped 7; count of bases not matched to a gene: 10. From germline, CDR1 is MGHRA and CDR2 YSYEKL. The CDR3, as DNA: TGCGCCAGCAGCCAAGATGTTCTAGCGGGGGGGCCTTATAATGAGCAGTTCTTC. It translates to CASSQDVLAGGPYNEQFF.

This clonotype was seen a handful of times. The chain has TRBV24-1 and TRBJ2-1; TRBD1 matches 7 bases. Looked up from germline, CDR1 is KGHDR and CDR2 is SFDVKD. CDR3 length: 15 amino acids. V shed 1 base and J 4 bases; nucleotides not matched to a gene: 3. The CDR3 is CATSDFRGKYNEQFF. The CDR3 bases are TGTGCCACCAGTGATTTCAGGGGGAAATACAATGAGCAGTTCTTC.

V gene TRBV10-3 combines with J gene TRBJ2-1; 9 bases map to TRBD2. In germline, CDR1 is ENHRY, CDR2 SYGVKD. This CDR3 spans 14 amino acids. V shed 8 bases, J shed 7 bases, and the junction held 9 bases outside the gene matches. CDR3 amino acids: CAIAASGAGNEQFF. In DNA, the CDR3 is TGTGCCATCGCTGCTAGCGGGGCCGGGAATGAGCAGTTCTTC.

At least ten counts were recorded for this clonotype. This rearrangement joins TRBV29-1 to TRBJ2-3; D remains unclear. V lost 1 base, J lost 6 bases, and 11 bases lay in between. This CDR3 has 13 amino acids. From germline, CDR1 is SQVTM and CDR2 ANQGSEA. The CDR3 loop is CSVEARLADTQYF. CDR3 nucleotide sequence: TGCAGCGTTGAAGCCCGGCTCGCGGATACGCAGTATTTT.

The V gene is TRBV11-2, the J gene TRBJ1-2; perhaps TRBD1 as D (5 bases). Looked up from germline, CDR1 is SGHAT and CDR2 is FQNNGV. The CDR3 contains 14 residues. V was shortened by 2 bases and J by 8 bases, with 15 bases between the two germline ends. The CDR3, as DNA: TGTGCCAGCAGCTTATCGGCAGGGCGGGAGGGCTACACCTTC. This translates into CASSLSAGREGYTF. The entire variable domain, with the rest obtained from reference TRBV11-2 and TRBJ1-2, is as follows: EAGVAQSPRYKIIEKRQSVAFWCNPISGHATLYWYQQILGQGPKLLIQFQNNGVVDDSQLPKDRFSAERLKGVDSTLKIQPAKLEDSAVYLCASSLSAGREGYTFGSGTRLTVV.

The chain uses TRBV12-3 or TRBV12-4 and TRBJ2-1, with D perhaps TRBD1 (5 bases). V was pared by 5 bases and J by 0 bases, with 17 bases between. The CDR3 extends over 17 amino acids. Here the CDR3 reads CASSPRALGDSYNEQFF. The CDR3 DNA follows: TGTGCCAGCAGTCCGCGCGCTCTAGGGGACTCCTACAATGAGCAGTTCTTC.

This clonotype was recorded many times. The V call is TRBV19, the J call TRBJ2-7, with D possibly matching TRBD1 (6 bases). Germline lookup yields CDR1 LNHDA and CDR2 SQIVND (reference sequence). This CDR3 spans 15 amino acids. Trimming removed 3 bases at V and 3 bases at J, with 15 bases between. CDR3 sequence: CASSISNQGNYEQYF. The CDR3 coding sequence is TGTGCCAGTAGTATCTCAAACCAGGGGAACTACGAGCAGTACTTC. The full variable domain, with the rest looked up from reference TRBV19 and TRBJ2-7, is DGGITQSPKYLFRKEGQNVTLSCEQNLNHDAMYWYRQDPGQGLRLIYYSQIVNDFQKGDIAEGYSVSREKKESFPLTVTSAQKNPTAFYLCASSISNQGNYEQYFGPGTRLTVT.

The rearrangement joins TRBV11-2 to TRBJ1-3; the match to TRBD1 covers 9 bases. The germline V gene encodes CDR1 SGHAT and CDR2 FQNNGV. There are 19 residues in the CDR3. V shed 2 bases, J shed 0 bases, and the junction held 11 bases outside the gene matches. CDR3 sequence: CASSLMSWTGEFSGNTIYF. For the CDR3, the DNA is TGTGCCAGCAGCTTAATGAGTTGGACAGGGGAATTCTCTGGAAACACCATATATTTT.

V gene TRBV27 combines with J gene TRBJ1-2; 7 nucleotides align to TRBD1. This CDR3 contains 15 residues. Germline V lookup: CDR1 MNHEY, CDR2 SMNVEV (reference sequence). J was trimmed by 0 bases and V by 5 bases; bases with no gene match: 6. CDR3 nucleotides: TGTGCCAGCAGTAGGGCGGGACAGTCTAACTATGGCTACACCTTC. Amino acids: CASSRAGQSNYGYTF.

The gene calls are TRBV7-2 and TRBJ2-5; 11 bases agree with TRBD1. The CDR3 consists of 16 residues. Germline CDR1 is SGHTA and CDR2 is FQGNSA. Trimming at V came to 4 bases and at J to 2 bases, leaving 6 bases not matched to a gene. CDR3 amino acids: CASSYGTGGGQETQYF. The CDR3 DNA is TGTGCCAGCAGCTACGGGACAGGGGGAGGTCAAGAGACCCAGTACTTC.

This clonotype was observed a few times. V usage is TRBV7-8 and J usage is TRBJ1-5, with unresolved D. This CDR3 region has 16 residues. The germline V gene has CDR1 SGHVS and CDR2 FQNEAQ. V lost 3 bases and J lost 0, with 12 bases in between. CDR3 in amino acids: CASSLIGSNSNQPQHF. The CDR3 nucleotides read TGTGCCAGCAGCTTGATAGGGAGTAATAGCAATCAGCCCCAGCATTTT. Based on the CDR3 plus reference TRBV7-8 and TRBJ1-5, the full variable domain is GAGVSQSPRYKVAKRGQDVALRCDPISGHVSLFWYQQALGQGPEFLTYFQNEAQLDKSGLPSDRFFAERPEGSVSTLKIQRTQQEDSAVYLCASSLIGSNSNQPQHFGDGTRLSIL.

The chain couples TRBV20-1 to TRBJ2-3; a possible D gene is TRBD1 (5 bases). The CDR3 is 11 amino acids. V gave up 8 bases and J gave up 3 bases, with 9 bases separating them. CDR1 and CDR2 from the germline V gene are DFQATT and SNEGSKA (reference sequence). The CDR3 coding sequence is TGCAGTCAAGGGGAAACAGATACGCAGTATTTT. Its translation: CSQGETDTQYF.

This clonotype has more than one count but fewer than ten. The CDR3 DNA is TGTGCCACCAGCCCAAGCAGAACTAGCAATCAGCCCCAGCATTTT. Translated, it gives CATSPSRTSNQPQHF. This sequence joins TRBV24-1 and TRBJ1-5; D remains ambiguous. The V end lost 7 bases, the J end lost 0 bases, and 12 bases lay between the germline ends. The CDR3 sequence is 15 residues long. Germline CDR1 is KGHDR and CDR2 is SFDVKD.